This T cell receptor (beta chain) was recorded in a study of brain T cells in children with intractable seizures. The time point is: blood from clinic visit 5 months post-surgery; TSC patient then seizure free. Here immunoSEQ multiplex PCR was the method, and the copy in TCRdb shows in-frame clones only, minus some. The sample consists of about 350,000 clones, 93% of them appearing once. Germline values: CDR1 MNHEY, CDR2 SVGAGI. This CDR3 is 15 amino acids long. The V end lost 7 bases, the J end lost 0 bases, and 12 bases lay between the germline ends. V and J are TRBV6-5 and TRBJ1-4; D possibly corresponds to TRBD1 (5 bases). The receptor's source is a boy under three years old with tuberous sclerosis and intractable seizures. Here the sequenced sample was peripheral blood, taken about 5 months after surgery. The CDR3 loop reads CASNRQSATNEKLFF. The CDR3 DNA reads TGTGCCAGCAACCGACAGTCTGCAACTAATGAAAAACTGTTTTTT.